The 32 T cell receptor beta chains presented below share a single source sample, sequenced in a study of tumor and adjacent non-tumor tissue in lung cancer. This sample's RNA came from whole unsorted tissue. A modified ARM-PCR protocol with three rounds of nested PCR amplified TCRbeta. MiXCR was run by TCRdb on the multiplex PCR reads, yielding one entry per CDR3 protein. The repertoire holds approximately 110,000 distinct CDR3 sequences, 75% seen once, with around 37% in the top ten. The sequencing sample was made of lung tumor tissue. The origin of the receptors is a woman in her sixties or seventies with non-small cell lung cancer.

Turning to this clonotype: A read error may be the cause here, since a much bigger clone is one base away. This chain uses TRBV20-1 with TRBJ2-3; 13 bases match TRBD2. The CDR3 length is 13 residues. Germline V gene lookup returns CDR1 DFQATT and CDR2 SNEGSKA (reference sequence). DNA of the CDR3: TGCAGTGCCCTAGGACTAGCGGGGGATACGCAGTGTTTT. Translated, it gives CSALGLAGDTQCF.

Comment on this clonotype: This may arise from a read error, as a much more abundant clone is one base away. The V and J genes are TRBV12-3 or TRBV12-4 and TRBJ1-2, with D possibly being TRBD1 (6 bases). This CDR3 is built from 15 residues. V dropped 3 bases and J dropped 8 bases, with 19 bases sitting between them. The CDR3 DNA reads as TGTGCCAGCAGTTTCTCCCCAGAGGGGGTAGGGGGCTACACCTTC. Amino acids: CASSFSPEGVGGYTF.

A remark on this clonotype: One end of the junction fails to match germline, which may point to a read error. The V and J genes are TRBV11-1 and TRBJ2-2; 12 bases agree with TRBD2. The CDR3 is made up of 17 amino acids. Germline loops: CDR1 SGHAT, CDR2 FQDESV (reference sequence). The CDR3 spells CASTPRLAGESTGELFF. The CDR3 DNA is TGTGCCAGTACCCCGCGACTAGCGGGAGAATCCACTGGGGAGCTCTTTTTT.

The chain uses TRBV11-2 and TRBJ1-2, with a possible D match to TRBD1 (6 bases). Trimming pared 7 bases from V and 3 bases from J, leaving 15 bases between. CDR3 size: 14 residues. Per germline, CDR1 SGHAT and CDR2 FQNNGV. The CDR3 DNA follows: TGTGCCAGCATCGTGGACAGAAGCTACTATGGCTACACCTTC. Residues: CASIVDRSYYGYTF. The full variable domain, completed using reference TRBV11-2 and TRBJ1-2, is EAGVAQSPRYKIIEKRQSVAFWCNPISGHATLYWYQQILGQGPKLLIQFQNNGVVDDSQLPKDRFSAERLKGVDSTLKIQPAKLEDSAVYLCASIVDRSYYGYTFGSGTRLTVV.

In the case of this clonotype: Relative to the germline gene, one junction end is altered; a read error may explain this. V is TRBV11-1 and J is TRBJ2-2, with D perhaps TRBD2 (6 bases). From germline, CDR1 is SGHAT and CDR2 FQDESV (reference sequence). CDR3 length equals 17 residues. CDR3 amino acids: CASSSPALPGVSGELFF. The DNA for the CDR3 is TGTGCCAGCAGCTCCCCCGCGTTGCCGGGAGTATCCGGGGAGTTGTTTTTT.

In the case of this clonotype: A junction boundary mismatches the germline segment, possibly from a read error. The rearrangement joins TRBV11-2 to TRBJ1-4; the match to TRBD1 covers 7 bases. This CDR3 region has 14 residues. Germline CDR1 is SGHAT and CDR2 is FQNNGV. The CDR3 loop is CASAPGTVPGKLSF. In DNA form, the CDR3 reads TGTGCCAGCGCTCCTGGGACAGTCCCAGGGAAACTGTCCTTT.

On this clonotype: At one boundary the junction diverges from the germline segment, which might be a read error. V is TRBV11-2 and J is TRBJ2-6; 7 positions agree with TRBD2. In germline, CDR1 is SGHAT, CDR2 FQNNGV. CDR3 length: 17 amino acids. DNA for the CDR3: TGTGCCAGCAGCTTAGAATCACGGGAGGCTGGGGCCAACGTCCTGACGTTC. Translating it yields CASSLESREAGANVLTF.

In the case of this clonotype: One junction end disagrees with the germline gene, perhaps due to a read error. The chain recombines TRBV12-3 or TRBV12-4 with TRBJ2-6, with 8 bases aligning to TRBD1. The CDR3 extends over 18 amino acids. The CDR3 loop reads CTSTPNTGGSTGGNVMTF. The CDR3 DNA follows: TGTACCAGCACCCCTAATACAGGGGGATCTACTGGGGGCAACGTCATGACTTTC.

V gene TRBV28 combines with J gene TRBJ1-6; 8 bases fit TRBD1. This CDR3 is 15 amino acids long. After removal of 9 bases from V and 7 bases from J, the junction contained 11 bases not matched to a gene. Germline values: CDR1 MDHEN, CDR2 SYDVKM. The CDR3 DNA reads as TGTGCCAGATACCTAACAGGGGGATTGAATTCACCCCTCCACTTT. It codes for CARYLTGGLNSPLHF.

Note on this clonotype: A read error may produce the germline difference seen at one junction end. The chain employs TRBV12-3 or TRBV12-4 and TRBJ2-5; no reliable D call. The CDR3 has 13 residues. The CDR3 loop reads CASSAELKETQYF. The CDR3 region has the DNA TGTGCCAGCAGTGCGGAACTAAAAGAGACTCAGTACTTC.

This clonotype qualifies as medium-sized. J is TRBJ2-1 and V is TRBV4-3, with unresolved D. The CDR3 length is 16 residues. V lost 1 base and J 3 bases, leaving 13 bases between the germline ends. Per germline, CDR1 LGHNA and CDR2 YSLEER. CDR3: CASSQGGRNLYNEQFF. CDR3 DNA sequence: TGCGCCAGCAGCCAAGGGGGAAGGAATCTCTACAATGAGCAGTTCTTC.

Turning to this clonotype: Possible read error: a much larger clone is one base away. This chain links TRBV30 with TRBJ1-5; D remains unclear. Germline values: CDR1 GTSNPN, CDR2 SVGIG (reference sequence). The CDR3 is 12 amino acids. V dropped 2 bases and J dropped 5 bases, with 7 bases sitting between them. For the CDR3, the DNA is TGTGCCTGGAGTAAGAGCGATCAGCCCCAGCATTTT. It encodes CAWSKSDQPQHF.

A remark on this clonotype: With a much larger clone just one base away, this may be a read error. V and J are TRBV4-3 and TRBJ1-1; D is ambiguous. CDR1 and CDR2 from the germline V gene are LGHNA and YSLEER. This CDR3 is 13 amino acids long. In DNA form, the CDR3 reads TGCGCCAGCAGCCAAGAAATGGAAACTGATGCTTTCTTT. Residues: CASSQEMETDAFF.

This chain joins TRBV6-2 or TRBV6-3 and TRBJ2-2; no reliable D call. The germline gives CDR1 MNHEY, CDR2 SVGEGT. With 7 bases removed from V and 10 bases from J, the gap between germline ends came to 19 bases. The CDR3 is 14 amino acids. CDR3 bases: TGTGCCAGCAAAAGGGTCCCTAACACTGTGGAGCTGTTTTTT. Translated: CASKRVPNTVELFF.

The chain carries TRBV11-2 and TRBJ1-5, with 7 bases aligning to TRBD1. This CDR3 is 13 amino acids long. CDR1 is SGHAT, CDR2 FQNNGV, per germline. The V and J ends lost 8 bases and 11 bases, in that order; junction bases with no gene match: 12. The CDR3 nucleotides read TGTGCCAGCTCCCGGGACAGATGTCATGCCCAGCATTTT. Its protein is CASSRDRCHAQHF.

This clonotype was observed a handful of times. The chain employs TRBV7-9 and TRBJ1-1; D is possibly TRBD1 (6 bases). The V and J ends lost 0 bases and 6 bases respectively, with 11 bases between them. CDR1 SEHNR and CDR2 FQNEAQ come from the germline V gene (reference sequence). There are 14 residues in the CDR3. The CDR3 DNA is TGTGCCAGCAGCTTAGCGTCGACAGGTTCTGAAGCTTTCTTT. Its protein product is CASSLASTGSEAFF.

V is TRBV28 and J is TRBJ1-2; 9 positions match TRBD1. Germline V gives CDR1 MDHEN, CDR2 SYDVKM. The CDR3 covers 13 residues. J lost 5 bases, V lost 10 bases, and 8 bases had no gene match. In nucleotides, the CDR3 is TGTGCCACTCGTACCGGGACAGGGTATGGCTACACCTTC. This translates into CATRTGTGYGYTF.

This clonotype was found once. A much larger clone differs from this one at a single base, so this may be a read error. This chain links TRBV12-3 or TRBV12-4 with TRBJ2-3; D is unresolved. CDR3 length: 15 residues. CDR3 DNA: TGTGCCAGCAGTTTAGAGGGCGGAACCACAGATACGCAGTTTTTT. This encodes CASSLEGGTTDTQFF.

The chain uses TRBV10-3 and TRBJ1-2; D is undetermined. Germline CDR1 is ENHRY and CDR2 is SYGVKD. This CDR3 has 14 residues. Trimming removed 6 bases from V and 4 bases from J, with 15 bases in between. This CDR3 reads CAIRVSPGGYGYTF. CDR3 bases: TGTGCCATCAGAGTAAGCCCCGGCGGCTATGGCTACACCTTC.

The count of this clonotype is one. The junction differs from germline at one of its ends, possibly a read error. J is TRBJ2-2 and V is TRBV20-1; 7 bases agree with TRBD2. The CDR3 sequence is 14 residues long. CDR1 and CDR2 from the germline V gene are DFQATT and SNEGSKA (reference sequence). In DNA, the CDR3 is TGTAGTGCTTCCTGCTCTAGCGGCACCGGGGACCTGTTTTTT. The encoded protein is CSASCSSGTGDLFF.

For this clonotype: Likely a read error: the CDR3 ends without its conserved phenylalanine or tryptophan. The limits of the CDR3 on the DNA are not certain, so only TCRdb's listed CDR3 is given. The chain couples TRBV11-2 to TRBJ2-2. Per the germline V gene, CDR1 is SGHAT and CDR2 is FQNNGV. Ends included, the CDR3 has 16 residues. CDR3 protein: CASSLLLAAHTGEPFI.

For this clonotype: This may arise from a read error, as a much more abundant clone is one base away. V and J are TRBV20-1 and TRBJ2-5; D possibly corresponds to TRBD2 (5 bases). Trimming removed 6 bases from V and 10 bases from J, with 15 bases in between. The CDR3 is made up of 11 amino acids. CDR1 and CDR2 (germline): DFQATT, SNEGSKA (reference sequence). The CDR3 bases are TGCAGTGCCACCCGGGAATCGGGCCAGTACTTC. Residues: CSATRESGQYF.

As concerns this clonotype: This may stem from a read error, because a much larger clone lies one nucleotide away. J is TRBJ1-5 and V is TRBV28, with a weak D call TRBD1 (5 bases). Trimming took off 2 bases at V and 11 bases at J, with 19 bases between the two ends. CDR1 is MDHEN, CDR2 SYDVKM, per germline. CDR3 length equals 15 residues. The CDR3 DNA reads as TGTGCCAGCAGTTTAAGCGGGGACCTCACGCAGTCCCAGCATTTT. Its translation is CASSLSGDLTQSQHF. The full variable domain, rest sourced from reference TRBV28 and TRBJ1-5, is DVKVTQSSRYLVKRTGEKVFLECVQDMDHENMFWYRQDPGLGLRLIYFSYDVKMKEKGDIPEGYSVSREKKERFSLILESASTNQTSMYLCASSLSGDLTQSQHFGDGTRLSIL.

Note on this clonotype: One end of the junction does not line up with germline, which may come from a read error. J is TRBJ2-7 and V is TRBV12-3 or TRBV12-4; 7 bases fit TRBD2. The CDR3 is 16 amino acids. CDR3 amino acids: CASSFSAGLVRHEQYF. DNA for the CDR3: TGTGCCAGCAGCTTCTCAGCCGGACTAGTACGACACGAGCAATACTTC.

As concerns this clonotype: The junction departs from the called germline gene at one end, perhaps through a read error. The gene calls are TRBV5-6 and TRBJ2-5; D may be TRBD1 (5 bases). Germline V gives CDR1 SGHDT, CDR2 YYEEEE. This CDR3 contains 15 residues. The DNA of the CDR3 is TGTGCCAGCAGGATCACAGGTATCAGTGGAGAGACCCAGTATTTC. This gives the protein CASRITGISGETQYF.

Comments on this clonotype: The junction shows a germline mismatch at one end, possibly a read error. The chain couples TRBV11-2 to TRBJ2-1; possible D gene TRBD2, 5 bases. The CDR3 loop spans 15 amino acids. Germline CDR1 reads SGHAT; CDR2 reads FQNNGV. The CDR3 region is CASCLERGPNNEQFF. Here the CDR3 DNA reads TGTGCCAGCTGCTTAGAACGCGGGCCAAACAATGAGCAGTTCTTC.

Turning to this clonotype: This may be a read error: a much more frequent sequence differs by one nucleotide. The V call is TRBV4-3, the J call TRBJ2-3, with 7 bases fitting TRBD2. Germline CDR1 and CDR2: LGHNA and YSLEER. The CDR3 totals 18 residues. V lost 1 base to trimming and J lost 8 bases; unmatched junction nucleotides: 18. CDR3 in amino acids: CASSQVGVGGGRAGTQYF. The CDR3 coding sequence is TGCGCCAGCAGCCAAGTCGGGGTCGGGGGAGGGCGCGCAGGTACGCAGTATTTT.

On this clonotype itself: Given the absence of the conserved phenylalanine or tryptophan at the CDR3 end, a read error is likely. The J gene is TRBJ2-5, the V gene TRBV7-8; TRBD2 matches at 12 bases. In germline, CDR1 is SGHVS, CDR2 FQNEAQ. The CDR3 length is 16 residues. The CDR3 sequence is CASSFRLAGASETQYY. DNA of the CDR3: TGTGCCAGCAGCTTTAGACTAGCGGGGGCTTCAGAGACGCAGTACTAC.

As regards this clonotype: It may be a read error: a sequence one base away is much more abundant. The CDR3 DNA follows: TGCAATGCGGAATATAGGGGGGGTCACCCTGGGACCCAGTACTTC. Encoded protein: CNAEYRGGHPGTQYF. The chain uses TRBV20-1 and TRBJ2-5; D is perhaps TRBD2 (7 bases). CDR3 size: 15 residues. Germline V gene data show CDR1 as DFQATT and CDR2 as SNEGSKA (reference sequence).

This chain uses TRBV20-1 with TRBJ2-4; D remains ambiguous. Germline V gene lookup returns CDR1 DFQATT and CDR2 SNEGSKA (reference sequence). The V gene lost 5 bases and the J gene lost 13 bases, with 18 bases spanning the gap. The CDR3 sequence is 12 residues long. CDR3 protein: CSAPSPIEYQYF. The CDR3 region has the DNA TGCAGTGCTCCGAGCCCTATCGAGTACCAGTACTTC.

About this clonotype itself: An end of the junction differs from the germline gene, which may be a read error. V is TRBV6-2 or TRBV6-3 and J is TRBJ1-2; D is uncertain. The germline V gene encodes CDR1 MNHEY and CDR2 SVGEGT. The CDR3 has 13 amino acids. CDR3 in DNA: TGTGCCAGCAACCAGAAAAACGTGTATGGCTACACTTTC. Protein sequence: CASNQKNVYGYTF.

A remark on this clonotype: Possible read error: a much larger clone is one base away. V is TRBV6-1 and J is TRBJ1-5; weak D call: TRBD1 (5 bases). The CDR3 covers 15 residues. The germline CDR1 and CDR2 sequences are MNHNS and SASEGT. V was trimmed by 7 bases and J by 4 bases, leaving 17 bases between them. This chain's CDR3 is CASNTGHVLNQPQHF. The CDR3 region has the DNA TGTGCCAGCAATACTGGACATGTTCTAAATCAGCCCCAGCATTTT.